This T cell receptor beta chain came from a study of blood T cell repertoires in COVID-19. Study in general: Sources were T cells, B-cell-depleted T cells, or PBMCs; the material itself was cDNA or gDNA.

The assay was immunoSEQ multiplex PCR, and TCRdb's table has in-frame clones only and misses some. The data show 250,000 to 300,000 clones, just under 90% seen once. Cohorts were assigned according to the clinical history that participants reported. Trimming shortened V by 4 bases and J by 6 bases, and 16 bases separated the two germline ends. Germline-derived CDR1 and CDR2 are SGHRS and YFSETQ. This CDR3 spans 15 amino acids. The rearrangement uses TRBV5-1 and TRBJ2-2; tentatively, D is TRBD1 (6 bases). This clonotype originated in a woman aged 45 to 65 who had been exposed to COVID-19. The sample taken for sequencing was PBMCs or T cells enriched from blood (not recorded which). The CDR3 nucleotides are TGCGCCAGCAGCCCACCCCTAGGGGGTTCCGGGGAGCTGTTTTTT. Translated: CASSPPLGGSGELFF.